The clone carrying this T cell receptor beta chain was observed a handful of times. V lost 8 bases and J 1 base, leaving 8 bases between the germline ends. The CDR3 runs to 12 residues. This entry belongs to a study of blood T cell repertoires in COVID-19. Turning to the study itself: From the United States, Italy and Spain came samples of acute and convalescent COVID-19. The cDNA or gDNA used as material had been derived from T cells, B-cell-depleted T cells, or PBMCs.

Per the study methods: Cell counts per sample came from amplifying reference gene primers. TCRdb keeps only in-frame clones here, not all; method: immunoSEQ multiplex PCR. Clonal size and the V and J genes are those of that table, whereas D and trimming came from the DNA. The repertoire holds tens of thousands of clones, around 90% seen once, with 1% to 1.5% in the top ten. The sequencing input was peripheral blood. This receptor was obtained from a woman aged 40 to 49 with acute or convalescent COVID-19. J is TRBJ1-1 and V is TRBV12-3 or TRBV12-4; tentatively, D is TRBD1 (5 bases). CDR3 nucleotides: TGTGCCAGCGGCCAGGGGAACACTGAAGCTTTCTTT. It translates to CASGQGNTEAFF.